This T cell receptor (beta chain) emerged from a study of breast tumors, draining lymph nodes, adjacent tissues. This clonotype was detected ten times or more. Axillary draining lymph nodes of breast cancer patients supplied the node samples. CDR3 length: 15 residues. Unmatched junction bases numbered 12, after V lost 5 bases and J lost 6 bases. TCRdb reprocessed the multiplex PCR reads with MiXCR, giving one entry per CDR3 protein. The sample has 140,000 to 150,000 distinct CDR3 sequences; approximately 32% are singletons. The gene calls are TRBV12-3 or TRBV12-4 and TRBJ1-2; 7 bases fit TRBD1. The receptor was derived from a female donor with breast cancer. Some clones in this sample may be carry-over from other donors' samples. The sample consisted of axillary lymph node tissue. Here the CDR3 DNA reads TGTGCCAGCAGTAACCTGTTCGACAGGGAGAATGGCTACACCTTC. It is translated as CASSNLFDRENGYTF.